These 21 T cell receptor beta chains share one sample of origin, sequenced in a study of blood T cell repertoires in COVID-19. The assay was immunoSEQ multiplex PCR, and TCRdb's table has in-frame clones only and misses some. Among around 200,000 clones listed, 65% to 80% were seen once. The material sequenced was peripheral blood. The receptors were sampled from a man aged 45-65 years who had recovered from COVID-19.

The CDR3 region is CASSSHKREPGELFF. CDR3 bases: TGTGCCAGCAGTTCTCACAAGCGGGAGCCCGGGGAGCTGTTTTTT. This sequence joins TRBV27 and TRBJ2-2, with TRBD2 matching 8 bases. The CDR3 has 15 amino acids. The germline gives CDR1 MNHEY, CDR2 SMNVEV (reference sequence). V dropped 4 bases and J dropped 6; count of bases not matched to a gene: 7.

This rearrangement joins TRBV29-1 to TRBJ1-1; 10 bases are a match to TRBD1. V lost 5 bases to trimming and J lost 6 bases; unmatched junction nucleotides: 9. The V gene's germline CDR1 is SQVTM and CDR2 ANQGSEA. This CDR3 contains 14 residues. The CDR3 DNA follows: TGCAGCGTTAGGGCGACAGGGGGCAGGGCTGAAGCTTTCTTT. Translated: CSVRATGGRAEAFF.

This rearrangement joins TRBV7-9 to TRBJ1-1; 7 nucleotides match TRBD1. In germline, CDR1 is SEHNR, CDR2 FQNEAQ (reference sequence). Unmatched junction bases numbered 9, after V lost 4 bases and J lost 4 bases. This CDR3 has 15 residues. The CDR3 sequence is CASSSREGARTEAFF. The CDR3 DNA reads as TGTGCCAGCAGCTCCCGGGAGGGGGCTCGCACTGAAGCTTTCTTT.

This clone was detected only a few times. The rearrangement links TRBV20-1 to TRBJ1-5; TRBD1 matches at 7 bases. With 3 bases clipped from V and 6 bases from J, the junction kept 5 bases outside the gene matches. There are 13 residues in the CDR3. CDR1 and CDR2 from the germline V gene are DFQATT and SNEGSKA (reference sequence). The CDR3 DNA reads TGCAGTGCTAGTAGACAGGGAGGTCAGCCCCAGCATTTT. Its translation is CSASRQGGQPQHF.

This rearrangement joins TRBV5-1 to TRBJ2-4; TRBD2 matches at 13 bases. The CDR3 spans 19 residues. V trimming: 3 bases; J trimming: 2 bases; junction bases outside the gene matches: 11. Per the germline V gene, CDR1 is SGHRS and CDR2 is YFSETQ. In nucleotides, the CDR3 is TGCGCCAGCAGCTATAGCGCCGGACTAGCGGGAGCCACCAAAAACATTCAGTACTTC. As protein: CASSYSAGLAGATKNIQYF.

V usage is TRBV30 and J usage is TRBJ2-2, with D perhaps TRBD1 (7 bases). The CDR3 is 14 amino acids. V was trimmed by 7 bases and J by 3 bases, leaving 15 bases between them. Germline-derived CDR1 and CDR2 are GTSNPN and SVGIG (reference sequence). The CDR3 nucleotides read TGTGCCTTAAACGCGGGACAGTACACCGGGGAGCTGTTTTTT. This sequence encodes CALNAGQYTGELFF.

The J gene is TRBJ2-3, the V gene TRBV5-6; TRBD2 matches 7 bases. Germline assignment: CDR1 SGHDT and CDR2 YYEEEE. The ends lost 1 base at V and 1 base at J; junction bases unmatched: 3. The CDR3 is 15 amino acids. The CDR3 nucleotides read TGTGCCAGCAGCTTGTGGGCGGGGGGCACAGATACGCAGTATTTT. Translating gives CASSLWAGGTDTQYF. Using reference TRBV5-6 and TRBJ2-3 for the parts outside the CDR3, the full variable domain is DAGVTQSPTHLIKTRGQQVTLRCSPKSGHDTVSWYQQALGQGPQFIFQYYEEEERQRGNFPDRFSGHQFPNYSSELNVNALLLGDSALYLCASSLWAGGTDTQYFGPGTRLTVL.

The rearrangement uses TRBV6-2 or TRBV6-3 and TRBJ2-1; D may be TRBD1 (6 bases). Germline V gives CDR1 MNHEY, CDR2 SVGEGT. The V end was cut by 0 bases, the J end by 9 bases, with 12 bases between. The CDR3 length is 14 residues. CDR3 DNA: TGTGCCAGCAGTTACTCGGCAGGGGCCGGTGAGCAGTTCTTC. Protein product: CASSYSAGAGEQFF.

The chain has TRBV6-6 and TRBJ2-5; possibly TRBD2 for D (6 bases). V lost 9 bases and J lost 5, with 16 bases in between. Germline assignment: CDR1 MNHNY and CDR2 SVGAGI (reference sequence). This CDR3 region has 13 residues. The CDR3: CARSQRLGETQYF. As DNA, the CDR3 is TGTGCCAGAAGCCAGAGACTAGGGGAGACCCAGTACTTC.

The chain combines TRBV7-8 with TRBJ2-7, with 11 bases fitting TRBD1. V lost 5 bases, J lost 3 bases, and 9 bases stayed unmatched. The CDR3 is made up of 16 amino acids. Germline loops: CDR1 SGHVS, CDR2 FQNEAQ. CDR3: CASSEAMGQGDYEQYF. The CDR3 DNA reads as TGTGCCAGCAGCGAGGCTATGGGACAGGGGGACTACGAGCAGTACTTC.

The chain couples TRBV2 to TRBJ2-3; TRBD2 matches at 12 bases. Looked up from germline, CDR1 is SNHLY and CDR2 is FYNNEI. CDR3 size: 16 residues. V lost 6 bases to trimming and J lost 6 bases; unmatched junction nucleotides: 10. The CDR3 here is CASRSRLAGDPDTQYF. CDR3 in DNA: TGTGCCAGCAGATCTCGACTAGCGGGAGATCCGGATACGCAGTATTTT. Based on the CDR3 plus reference TRBV2 and TRBJ2-3, the full variable domain is EPEVTQTPSHQVTQMGQEVILRCVPISNHLYFYWYRQILGQKVEFLVSFYNNEISEKSEIFDDQFSVERPDGSNFTLKIRSTKLEDSAMYFCASRSRLAGDPDTQYFGPGTRLTVL.

The rearrangement joins TRBV28 to TRBJ1-2; TRBD1 matches 7 bases. CDR1 and CDR2 (germline): MDHEN, SYDVKM. J was trimmed by 8 bases and V by 3 bases; bases with no gene match: 12. CDR3 size: 15 residues. CDR3 nucleotides: TGTGCCAGCAGTTTCCACACAGGGGAGACTGGCGGCTACACCTTC. Its translation is CASSFHTGETGGYTF.

This rearrangement joins TRBV27 to TRBJ1-4; 9 bases line up with TRBD1. Germline CDR1 is MNHEY and CDR2 is SMNVEV (reference sequence). V shed 6 bases and J 5 bases; nucleotides not matched to a gene: 10. This CDR3 comprises 16 residues. CDR3 bases: TGTGCCAGCAGCCTACAACCCGGGACAGGGAATGAAAAACTGTTTTTT. Protein product: CASSLQPGTGNEKLFF.

The rearrangement joins TRBV28 to TRBJ1-2, with 9 positions matching TRBD1. The length of the CDR3 is 16 residues. After removal of 5 bases from V and 8 bases from J, the junction contained 15 bases not matched to a gene. The germline V gene encodes CDR1 MDHEN and CDR2 SYDVKM. CDR3 sequence: CASSRLPVQGAGGYTF. CDR3 DNA: TGTGCCAGCAGTCGCCTACCAGTACAGGGGGCGGGCGGCTACACCTTC.

The genes are TRBV19 and TRBJ2-5; weak D call: TRBD2 (6 bases). V dropped 2 bases and J dropped 5 bases, with 12 bases sitting between them. Germline V gene data show CDR1 as LNHDA and CDR2 as SQIVND (reference sequence). The CDR3 is made up of 14 amino acids. The CDR3 protein is CASSITGGKETQYF. The CDR3 DNA sequence: TGTGCCAGTAGTATAACTGGCGGGAAGGAGACCCAGTACTTC.

This clone has only one observation. The chain couples TRBV30 to TRBJ1-5; TRBD1 matches at 9 bases. CDR3 length: 13 amino acids. V shed 5 bases, J shed 6 bases, and the junction held 5 bases outside the gene matches. From germline, CDR1 is GTSNPN and CDR2 SVGIG (reference sequence). This chain's CDR3 is CAWAQGAGQPQHF. In DNA form, the CDR3 reads TGTGCCTGGGCACAGGGGGCCGGTCAGCCCCAGCATTTT.

The J gene is TRBJ2-3, the V gene TRBV29-1, with D possibly matching TRBD1 (6 bases). The CDR3 is made up of 13 amino acids. CDR1 is SQVTM, CDR2 ANQGSEA, per germline. Trimming removed 5 bases from V and 0 bases from J, with 9 bases in between. CDR3 bases: TGCAGCGTTCCTGGACAGAGCACAGATACGCAGTATTTT. Residues: CSVPGQSTDTQYF.

The chain couples TRBV28 to TRBJ1-5; 10 positions agree with TRBD1. Germline trimming cut 2 bases from V and 4 bases from J; bases unmatched to any gene: 2. The germline CDR1 and CDR2 sequences are MDHEN and SYDVKM. The CDR3 contains 15 residues. CDR3 sequence reads: CASSLPGQGNQPQHF. In nucleotides, the CDR3 is TGTGCCAGCAGTTTACCGGGACAGGGGAATCAGCCCCAGCATTTT.

The chain carries TRBV28 and TRBJ2-2; a weak D match, TRBD2 (6 bases). V was shortened by 7 bases and J by 1 base, with 10 bases between the two germline ends. The CDR3 totals 14 residues. Germline V gene data show CDR1 as MDHEN and CDR2 as SYDVKM. The CDR3 sequence: CASILGGNTGELFF. CDR3 DNA sequence: TGTGCCAGCATACTGGGGGGGAACACCGGGGAGCTGTTTTTT.

J is TRBJ2-2 and V is TRBV7-8; 7 bases agree with TRBD2. The CDR3 has 16 amino acids. Unmatched junction bases numbered 10, after V lost 5 bases and J lost 4 bases. CDR1 and CDR2 from the germline V gene are SGHVS and FQNEAQ. As DNA, the CDR3 is TGTGCCAGCAGCCCAATGGGCGGGAGCATCACCGGGGAGCTGTTTTTT. Translated: CASSPMGGSITGELFF.

This sequence joins TRBV11-3 and TRBJ1-1, with 8 nucleotides matching TRBD1. The CDR3 sequence is 14 residues long. Losses at the gene ends were 2 bases for V and 4 bases for J; bases not matched to a gene: 3. CDR1 SGHNT and CDR2 YENEEA come from the germline V gene. The CDR3 DNA follows: TGTGCCAGCAGCTTAAACAGGGGGTCCACTGAAGCTTTCTTT. It encodes CASSLNRGSTEAFF.